These T cell receptor beta chains were read from a single sample in a study of cytomegalovirus exposure and HLA in healthy donors. Data came from immunoSEQ multiplex PCR; TCRdb stores just in-frame clones and leaves some out. The data hold roughly 54,000 clones, with around four fifths observed a single time. Source material: PBMCs. These receptors were obtained from a man aged 50 to 59 in good health and CMV-seronegative. The CDR3 runs from the conserved cysteine through the conserved F or W. Each record gives: J gene, clone size, D gene, V gene, CDR3 DNA, CDR3 protein. A D gene is named only where the DNA matches it firmly. The size field is filled for only some rows; it gives once, few, many or a size class.

j_call: TRBJ2-5
clone_size: .
d_call: .
v_call: TRBV5-1
cdr3_nt: TGCGCCAGCAGCCTAGACAGGGCGGGAAGAGAGACCCAGTACTTC
cdr3_aa: CASSLDRAGRETQYF

j_call: TRBJ2-3
clone_size: .
d_call: TRBD2
v_call: TRBV7-3
cdr3_nt: TGTGCCAGCAGCCTGGGACTAGCGGGGGGCACAGATACGCAGTATTTT
cdr3_aa: CASSLGLAGGTDTQYF

j_call: TRBJ1-6
clone_size: .
d_call: TRBD1
v_call: TRBV7-9
cdr3_nt: TGTGCCAGCATCCGGGCCGGGACAGAGAATTCACCCCTCCACTTT
cdr3_aa: CASIRAGTENSPLHF

j_call: TRBJ2-2
clone_size: once
d_call: TRBD2
v_call: TRBV5-1
cdr3_nt: TGCGCCAGCAGATCCGGGACTAGCCCCGGGGAGCTGTTTTTT
cdr3_aa: CASRSGTSPGELFF

j_call: TRBJ1-1
clone_size: .
d_call: .
v_call: TRBV7-9
cdr3_nt: TGTGCCAGCAGCCCCCAGGGATGTGAAGCTTTCTTT
cdr3_aa: CASSPQGCEAFF

j_call: TRBJ1-1
clone_size: .
d_call: .
v_call: TRBV9
cdr3_nt: TGTGCCAGCAGCGTAGTTTATAGGGGGAAGGTCACTGAAGCTTTCTTT
cdr3_aa: CASSVVYRGKVTEAFF

j_call: TRBJ1-2
clone_size: .
d_call: .
v_call: TRBV19
cdr3_nt: TGTGCCACGCGCGCCAACAGCCCCGCTAACTATGGCTACACCTTC
cdr3_aa: CATRANSPANYGYTF

j_call: TRBJ2-7
clone_size: few
d_call: TRBD1
v_call: TRBV27
cdr3_nt: TGTGCCAGCAGTCGACAGGGCTCCTACGAGCAGTACTTC
cdr3_aa: CASSRQGSYEQYF

j_call: TRBJ1-2
clone_size: .
d_call: TRBD1
v_call: TRBV5-4
cdr3_nt: TGTGCCAGCAGCTTGCCCGACAGGGCCCACTATGGCTACACCTTC
cdr3_aa: CASSLPDRAHYGYTF

j_call: TRBJ1-2
clone_size: .
d_call: .
v_call: TRBV6-1
cdr3_nt: TGTGCCAGCAGTGGCCCAGGGTATTCTGGCTACACCTTC
cdr3_aa: CASSGPGYSGYTF

j_call: TRBJ2-5
clone_size: .
d_call: TRBD2
v_call: TRBV6-5
cdr3_nt: TGTGCCAGCAGTTACCCTAGCGGGGGGCAAGAGACCCAGTACTTC
cdr3_aa: CASSYPSGGQETQYF

j_call: TRBJ2-2
clone_size: .
d_call: TRBD2
v_call: TRBV5-1
cdr3_nt: TGCGCCAGCAGCTTTACTAGCGGGGGCGGCACCGGGGAGCTGTTTTTT
cdr3_aa: CASSFTSGGGTGELFF

j_call: TRBJ1-1
clone_size: .
d_call: .
v_call: TRBV28
cdr3_nt: TGTGCCAGCAGTCCCAGGATGAACACTGAAGCTTTCTTT
cdr3_aa: CASSPRMNTEAFF

j_call: TRBJ2-7
clone_size: .
d_call: .
v_call: TRBV28
cdr3_nt: TGTGCCAGCAGTCGGACTCCCTACGAGCAGTACTTC
cdr3_aa: CASSRTPYEQYF

j_call: TRBJ1-1
clone_size: .
d_call: TRBD1
v_call: TRBV29-1
cdr3_nt: TGCAGCGTTGAAGCCAGGGGGTGGACTGAAGCTTTCTTT
cdr3_aa: CSVEARGWTEAFF

j_call: TRBJ1-1
clone_size: .
d_call: .
v_call: TRBV5-4
cdr3_nt: TGTGCCAGCAGCCCAGGAATGAGAGGGGGGAACACTGAAGCTTTCTTT
cdr3_aa: CASSPGMRGGNTEAFF

j_call: TRBJ2-7
clone_size: .
d_call: TRBD1
v_call: TRBV4-2
cdr3_nt: TGTGCCAGCAGCGTACCGGGACAGAGCTCCTACGAGCAGTACTTC
cdr3_aa: CASSVPGQSSYEQYF

j_call: TRBJ2-1
clone_size: .
d_call: TRBD1
v_call: TRBV4-2
cdr3_nt: TGTGCCAGCAGCCAAGATTCCGGGACAGCTTACAATGAGCAGTTCTTC
cdr3_aa: CASSQDSGTAYNEQFF

j_call: TRBJ2-2
clone_size: .
d_call: TRBD2
v_call: TRBV2
cdr3_nt: TGTGCCAGCAACCGAGGACTAGCGTCCGGGGAGCTGTTTTTT
cdr3_aa: CASNRGLASGELFF

j_call: TRBJ1-2
clone_size: .
d_call: .
v_call: TRBV19
cdr3_nt: TGTGCCAGTAGTACCAGCCGATCGGGCTATGGCTACACCTTC
cdr3_aa: CASSTSRSGYGYTF

j_call: TRBJ2-1
clone_size: .
d_call: .
v_call: TRBV11-1
cdr3_nt: TGTGCCAGCAGCTTAGACAGGAGCTCCTACAATGAGCAGTTCTTC
cdr3_aa: CASSLDRSSYNEQFF

j_call: TRBJ1-1
clone_size: few
d_call: TRBD1
v_call: TRBV19
cdr3_nt: TGTGCCAGTAGTACCGGGACAGGGGCGGTCACTGAAGCTTTCTTT
cdr3_aa: CASSTGTGAVTEAFF

j_call: TRBJ2-3
clone_size: .
d_call: TRBD2
v_call: TRBV7-3
cdr3_nt: TGTGCCAGCAGCGGAGCGGGGGGCACAGATACGCAGTATTTT
cdr3_aa: CASSGAGGTDTQYF

j_call: TRBJ2-2
clone_size: .
d_call: .
v_call: TRBV19
cdr3_nt: TGTGCCAGTAGTATCTGGGGCCGTGACGCCGGGGAGCTGTTTTTT
cdr3_aa: CASSIWGRDAGELFF

j_call: TRBJ1-2
clone_size: .
d_call: TRBD1
v_call: TRBV5-4
cdr3_nt: TGTGCCAGCAGCTTACTGGGACAGTCGGTTTACTATGGCTACACCTTC
cdr3_aa: CASSLLGQSVYYGYTF

j_call: TRBJ2-5
clone_size: .
d_call: TRBD2
v_call: TRBV5-1
cdr3_nt: TGCGCCAGCAGCTTGGCCGGAGGACTAGCGGGGAAAGAGACCCAGTACTTC
cdr3_aa: CASSLAGGLAGKETQYF

j_call: TRBJ2-7
clone_size: once
d_call: TRBD1
v_call: TRBV7-9
cdr3_nt: TGTGCCAGCAGCTACCCACGCTCTGGGACAGGGGGATACGAGCAGTACTTC
cdr3_aa: CASSYPRSGTGGYEQYF

j_call: TRBJ1-1
clone_size: .
d_call: .
v_call: TRBV5-1
cdr3_nt: TGCGCCAGCAGCCTCCAGGTTGGGGGGGAAGCTTTCTTT
cdr3_aa: CASSLQVGGEAFF